These 17 T cell receptor beta chains share one sample of origin, sequenced in a study of graft-versus-host responses after intestinal transplantation (dated by TCRdb to about 2021). Library creation used the immunoSEQ multiplex PCR assay. As stored in TCRdb, this immuneACCESS dataset retains in-frame rearrangements with V and J assigned. A fraction of the clones does not appear; measured against another copy, unresolved V genes explain less than half of the discrepancy, and the remainder lacks a known reason. A total of some 150,000 clones appear in this sample, 92% of them only once. The ten largest make up about 0.18% of the sample. Which antigens these TCRs recognize remains unknown. The meaning of the sample's time point label: cells obtained before transplantation from donor or recipient. Sequencing was performed on unstimulated CD4+ T cells sorted from spleen or lymph node cells, taken before intestinal transplant. All receptors derive from a human donor who received an intestinal transplant.

The chain recombines TRBV19 with TRBJ1-5; D gene unclear. The CDR3 is 14 residues long. Germline values: CDR1 LNHDA, CDR2 SQIVND (reference sequence). The ends were cut back, 3 bases at V and 5 bases at J, with 11 bases in the middle. The CDR3 reads CASSIRGPYQPQHF. In DNA, the CDR3 is TGTGCCAGTAGTATTCGTGGGCCCTATCAGCCCCAGCATTTT.

The chain uses TRBV5-6 and TRBJ2-7; unclear D gene. Germline-derived CDR1 and CDR2 are SGHDT and YYEEEE. Trimming took off 1 base at V and 6 bases at J, with 8 bases between the two ends. The CDR3 runs to 12 residues. The CDR3 loop reads CASSLFTGEQYF. CDR3 nucleotides: TGTGCCAGCAGCTTGTTTACCGGCGAGCAGTACTTC.

The sample holds a few counts of this clone. The V call is TRBV19, the J call TRBJ1-1; no clear D gene. Germline CDR1 LNHDA, CDR2 SQIVND (reference sequence). V lost 1 base and J 5 bases, leaving 8 bases between the germline ends. This CDR3 has 13 residues. The CDR3 region is CASSIGQRTEAFF. The CDR3 DNA reads as TGTGCCAGTAGTATAGGACAACGGACTGAAGCTTTCTTT.

This rearrangement joins TRBV10-3 to TRBJ2-6, with a tentative D call TRBD2 (5 bases). The CDR3 has 14 amino acids. The V end was cut by 5 bases, the J end by 0 bases, with 5 bases between. Looked up from germline, CDR1 is ENHRY and CDR2 is SYGVKD. The chain's CDR3 is CAISRDSGANVLTF. The CDR3 nucleotides are TGTGCCATCAGTCGGGACTCTGGGGCCAACGTCCTGACTTTC.

This clone has just a few counts. The chain recombines TRBV27 with TRBJ1-3, with TRBD1 matching 7 bases. CDR1 is MNHEY, CDR2 SMNVEV, per germline (reference sequence). The CDR3 has 15 amino acids. V lost 6 bases, J lost 0 bases, and 5 bases stayed unmatched. The CDR3 region has the DNA TGTGCCAGCAGGACACAGGGGAACTCTGGAAACACCATATATTTT. As protein: CASRTQGNSGNTIYF.

The rearrangement links TRBV6-1 to TRBJ2-5, with 8 bases lining up with TRBD2. Trimming cost V 3 bases and J 3 bases; bases outside gene matches: 3. This CDR3 has 14 amino acids. Germline V gene lookup returns CDR1 MNHNS and CDR2 SASEGT. CDR3 DNA sequence: TGTGCCAGCAGTGACGCGGGAGGAGAAGAGACCCAGTACTTC. Its protein product is CASSDAGGEETQYF.

This clone came up once. V is TRBV5-6 and J is TRBJ2-7, with TRBD1 matching 10 bases. Germline V gene lookup returns CDR1 SGHDT and CDR2 YYEEEE. CDR3 length: 16 residues. Germline trimming cut 3 bases from V and 3 bases from J; bases unmatched to any gene: 9. CDR3 sequence (DNA): TGTGCCAGCAGCTCCCCCGGGACAGGGGACAACTACGAGCAGTACTTC. It codes for CASSSPGTGDNYEQYF.

CDR3 nucleotides: TGCGCCAGCAGCCAAGAAGGTGGGGTGGACATTGAGCAGTTCTTC. Protein: CASSQEGGVDIEQFF. The rearrangement uses TRBV4-3 and TRBJ2-1; possibly TRBD1 for D (5 bases). This CDR3 contains 15 residues. The V end lost 0 bases, the J end lost 9 bases, and 15 bases lay between the germline ends. CDR1 is LGHNA, CDR2 YSLEER, per germline.

The gene calls are TRBV10-3 and TRBJ2-7, with D perhaps TRBD2 (6 bases). Between the trimmed V and J ends, which lost 2 bases and 5 bases, there was a span of 13 bases. This CDR3 has 14 residues. Germline V gene sequence: CDR1 ENHRY, CDR2 SYGVKD. CDR3 protein: CAISEKEGSHEQYF. The CDR3 nucleotides read TGTGCCATCAGTGAGAAGGAGGGGTCCCACGAGCAGTACTTC.

Turning to this clone: Different DNA sequences within this sample yield the same CDR3. V and J are TRBV5-1 and TRBJ2-4, with D maybe TRBD2 (5 bases). There are 15 residues in the CDR3. Trimming removed 0 bases from V and 6 bases from J, with 13 bases in between. Germline CDR1 SGHRS, CDR2 YFSETQ. The CDR3 sequence: CASSLGGGGPNIQYF. CDR3 DNA: TGCGCCAGCAGCTTGGGGGGTGGAGGCCCAAACATTCAGTACTTC.

This chain joins TRBV9 and TRBJ2-3; weak D call: TRBD1 (6 bases). In germline, CDR1 is SGDLS, CDR2 YYNGEE. CDR3 length: 14 amino acids. V lost 3 bases and J 0 bases, leaving 8 bases between the germline ends. CDR3 sequence reads: CASSARGSTDTQYF. The DNA for the CDR3 is TGTGCCAGCAGCGCCAGGGGAAGCACAGATACGCAGTATTTT.

The V and J genes are TRBV19 and TRBJ2-1, with D perhaps matching TRBD1 (5 bases). The germline V gene has CDR1 LNHDA and CDR2 SQIVND (reference sequence). The CDR3 totals 14 residues. V lost 5 bases and J 4 bases, leaving 12 bases between the germline ends. The CDR3 nucleotides are TGTGCCAGTAGTCGAATGGGGCCGTACAATGAGCAGTTCTTC. This encodes CASSRMGPYNEQFF.

This clone was recorded a few times. The J gene is TRBJ1-1, the V gene TRBV7-9, with D possibly matching TRBD1 (6 bases). CDR3 length equals 11 residues. Per germline, CDR1 SEHNR and CDR2 FQNEAQ (reference sequence). Trimming took off 3 bases at V and 8 bases at J, with 7 bases between the two ends. The CDR3 nucleotides are TGTGCCAGCAGCTTCGGACAGGAAGCTTTCTTT. Its translation is CASSFGQEAFF. Full variable domain (rest looked up from reference TRBV7-9 and TRBJ1-1): DTGVSQNPRHKITKRGQNVTFRCDPISEHNRLYWYRQTLGQGPEFLTYFQNEAQLEKSRLLSDRFSAERPKGSFSTLEIQRTEQGDSAMYLCASSFGQEAFFGQGTRLTVV.

The gene calls are TRBV7-2 and TRBJ2-1; 10 bases agree with TRBD2. The germline gives CDR1 SGHTA, CDR2 FQGNSA. V gave up 0 bases and J gave up 1 base; unmatched junction bases: 3. CDR3 length: 17 residues. CDR3 bases: TGTGCCAGCAGCTTAGCGGGGACTAGCGTGTCCTACAATGAGCAGTTCTTC. Its translation is CASSLAGTSVSYNEQFF.

The chain links TRBV9 to TRBJ2-1; D remains ambiguous. The CDR3 is 15 residues long. Trimming shortened V by 0 bases and J by 9 bases, and 16 bases separated the two germline ends. Germline V CDR1 and CDR2: SGDLS, YYNGEE. This CDR3 reads CASSVARSSWGEQFF. The CDR3 nucleotides are TGTGCCAGCAGCGTAGCAAGATCGTCCTGGGGTGAGCAGTTCTTC.

This clone was seen only once. This chain links TRBV10-3 with TRBJ2-7; D unresolved. CDR3 length equals 13 residues. V was trimmed by 0 bases and J by 3 bases, leaving 6 bases between them. CDR1 ENHRY and CDR2 SYGVKD come from the germline V gene. CDR3 loop: CAISESAGYEQYF. The CDR3 nucleotides read TGTGCCATCAGTGAGTCAGCAGGCTACGAGCAGTACTTC.

This chain links TRBV7-6 with TRBJ2-1; the match to TRBD2 covers 14 bases. The CDR3 runs to 19 residues. In germline, CDR1 is SGHVS, CDR2 FNYEAQ. The junction had 14 bases not matched to a gene; V was cut back by 6 bases and J by 4 bases. The CDR3 loop reads CASSRDGGLAGDDYNEQFF. CDR3 nucleotides: TGTGCCAGCAGTCGGGACGGGGGACTAGCGGGAGACGATTACAATGAGCAGTTCTTC. The variable domain in full, completed from reference TRBV7-6 and TRBJ2-1, reads GAGVSQSPRYKVTKRGQDVALRCDPISGHVSLYWYRQALGQGPEFLTYFNYEAQQDKSGLPNDRFSAERPEGSISTLTIQRTEQRDSAMYRCASSRDGGLAGDDYNEQFFGPGTRLTVL.